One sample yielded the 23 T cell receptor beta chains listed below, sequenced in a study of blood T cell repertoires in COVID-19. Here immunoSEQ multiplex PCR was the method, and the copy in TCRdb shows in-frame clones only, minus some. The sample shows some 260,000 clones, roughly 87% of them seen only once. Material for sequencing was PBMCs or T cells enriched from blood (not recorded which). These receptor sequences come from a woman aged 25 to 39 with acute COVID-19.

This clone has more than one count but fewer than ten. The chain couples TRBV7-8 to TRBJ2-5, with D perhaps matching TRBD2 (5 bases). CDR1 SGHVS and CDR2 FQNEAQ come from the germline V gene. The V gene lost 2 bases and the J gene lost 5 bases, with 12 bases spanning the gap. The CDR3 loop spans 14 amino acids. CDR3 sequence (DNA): TGTGCCAGCAGCTTACTAGCTAACGAGGAGACCCAGTACTTC. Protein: CASSLLANEETQYF.

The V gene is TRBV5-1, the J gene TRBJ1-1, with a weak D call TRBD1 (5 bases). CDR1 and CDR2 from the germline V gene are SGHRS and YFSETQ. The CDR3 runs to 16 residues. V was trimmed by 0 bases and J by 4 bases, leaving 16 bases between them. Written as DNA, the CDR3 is TGCGCCAGCAGCTTGGCGGTAGGGGCGGGGCGCACTGAAGCTTTCTTT. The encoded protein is CASSLAVGAGRTEAFF.

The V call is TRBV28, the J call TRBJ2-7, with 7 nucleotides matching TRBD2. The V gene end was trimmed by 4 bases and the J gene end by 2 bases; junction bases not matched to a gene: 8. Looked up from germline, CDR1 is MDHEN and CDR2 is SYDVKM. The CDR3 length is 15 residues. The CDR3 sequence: CASSSLRGTTYEQYF. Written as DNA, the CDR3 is TGTGCCAGCAGTTCCCTCCGTGGGACTACCTACGAGCAGTACTTC.

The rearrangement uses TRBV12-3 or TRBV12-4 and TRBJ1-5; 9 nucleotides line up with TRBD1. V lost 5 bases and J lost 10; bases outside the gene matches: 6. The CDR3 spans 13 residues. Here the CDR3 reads CASSTQGAQPQHF. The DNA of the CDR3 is TGTGCCAGCAGTACACAGGGGGCTCAACCCCAGCATTTT.

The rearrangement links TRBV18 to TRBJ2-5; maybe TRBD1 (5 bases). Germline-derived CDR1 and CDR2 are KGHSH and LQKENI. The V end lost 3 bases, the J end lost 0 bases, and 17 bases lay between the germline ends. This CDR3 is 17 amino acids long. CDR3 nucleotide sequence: TGTGCCAGCTCACCTTCGCGACAGCTTTGGGACCAAGAGACCCAGTACTTC. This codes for CASSPSRQLWDQETQYF. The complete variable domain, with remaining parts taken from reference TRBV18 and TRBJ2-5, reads NAGVMQNPRHLVRRRGQEARLRCSPMKGHSHVYWYRQLPEEGLKFMVYLQKENIIDESGMPKERFSAEFPKEGPSILRIQQVVRGDSAAYFCASSPSRQLWDQETQYFGPGTRLLVL.

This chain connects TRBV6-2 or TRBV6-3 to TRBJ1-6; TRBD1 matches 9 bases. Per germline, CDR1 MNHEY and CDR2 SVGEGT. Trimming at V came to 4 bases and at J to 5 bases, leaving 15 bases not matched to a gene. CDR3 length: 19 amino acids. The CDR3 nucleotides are TGTGCCAGCAGTTTTCTCGGACAGGGGCCTACCCCCCATAATTCACCCCTCCACTTT. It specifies CASSFLGQGPTPHNSPLHF.

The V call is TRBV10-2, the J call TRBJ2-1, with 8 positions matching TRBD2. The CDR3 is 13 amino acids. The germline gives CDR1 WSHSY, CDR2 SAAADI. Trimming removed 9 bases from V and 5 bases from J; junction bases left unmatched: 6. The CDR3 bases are TGCGCCAGTCTTAGTAGCGGGGACAATGAGCAGTTCTTC. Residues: CASLSSGDNEQFF.

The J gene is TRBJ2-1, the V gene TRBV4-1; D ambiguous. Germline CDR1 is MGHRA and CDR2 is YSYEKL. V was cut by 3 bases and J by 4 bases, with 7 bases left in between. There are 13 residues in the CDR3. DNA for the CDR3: TGCGCCAGCAGCCAGGCCCCTTACAATGAGCAGTTCTTC. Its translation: CASSQAPYNEQFF.

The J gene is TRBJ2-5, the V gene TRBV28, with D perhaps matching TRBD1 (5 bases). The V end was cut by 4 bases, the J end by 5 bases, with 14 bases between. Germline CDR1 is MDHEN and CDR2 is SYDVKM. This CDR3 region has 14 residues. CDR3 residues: CASSSSQGYETQYF. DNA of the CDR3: TGTGCCAGCAGTTCTTCTCAGGGTTATGAGACCCAGTACTTC.

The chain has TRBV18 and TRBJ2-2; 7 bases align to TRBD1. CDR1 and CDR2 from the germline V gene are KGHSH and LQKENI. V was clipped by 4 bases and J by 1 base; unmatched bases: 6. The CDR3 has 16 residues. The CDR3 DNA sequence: TGTGCCAGCTCACTAACCGACAGGGTGAACACCGGGGAGCTGTTTTTT. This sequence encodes CASSLTDRVNTGELFF.

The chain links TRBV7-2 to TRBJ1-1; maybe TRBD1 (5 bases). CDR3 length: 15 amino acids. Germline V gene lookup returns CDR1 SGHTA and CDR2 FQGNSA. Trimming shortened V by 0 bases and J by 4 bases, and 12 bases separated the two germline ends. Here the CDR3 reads CASSLAGVGGTEAFF. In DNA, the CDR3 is TGTGCCAGCAGCTTAGCTGGGGTGGGGGGCACTGAAGCTTTCTTT. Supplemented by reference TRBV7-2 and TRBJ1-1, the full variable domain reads GAGVSQSPSNKVTEKGKDVELRCDPISGHTALYWYRQSLGQGLEFLIYFQGNSAPDKSGLPSDRFSAERTGGSVSTLTIQRTQQEDSAVYLCASSLAGVGGTEAFFGQGTRLTVV.

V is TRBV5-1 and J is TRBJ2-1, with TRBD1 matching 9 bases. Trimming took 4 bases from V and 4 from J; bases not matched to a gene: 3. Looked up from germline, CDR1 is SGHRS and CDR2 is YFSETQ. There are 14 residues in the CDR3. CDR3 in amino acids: CASSRGQGYNEQFF. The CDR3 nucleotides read TGCGCCAGCAGCCGGGGACAGGGTTACAATGAGCAGTTCTTC. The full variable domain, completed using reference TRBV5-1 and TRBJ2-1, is KAGVTQTPRYLIKTRGQQVTLSCSPISGHRSVSWYQQTPGQGLQFLFEYFSETQRNKGNFPGRFSGRQFSNSRSEMNVSTLELGDSALYLCASSRGQGYNEQFFGPGTRLTVL.

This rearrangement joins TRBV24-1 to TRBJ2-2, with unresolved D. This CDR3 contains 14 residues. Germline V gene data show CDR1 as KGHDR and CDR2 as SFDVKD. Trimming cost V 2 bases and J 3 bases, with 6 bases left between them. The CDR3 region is CATSDYHDTGELFF. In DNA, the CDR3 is TGTGCCACCAGTGATTATCATGACACCGGGGAGCTGTTTTTT.

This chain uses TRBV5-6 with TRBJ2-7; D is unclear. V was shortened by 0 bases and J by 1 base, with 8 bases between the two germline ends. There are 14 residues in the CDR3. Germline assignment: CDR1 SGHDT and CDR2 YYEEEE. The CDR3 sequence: CASSLAGRSYEQYF. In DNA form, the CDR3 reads TGTGCCAGCAGCTTGGCCGGCAGGTCCTACGAGCAGTACTTC.

CDR3 residues: CARPGQGIYEQYF. The CDR3 DNA is TGTGCCAGACCGGGACAGGGAATCTACGAGCAGTACTTC. The chain is built from TRBV7-8 and TRBJ2-7, with 9 bases fitting TRBD1. Germline CDR1 reads SGHVS; CDR2 reads FQNEAQ. Unmatched junction bases numbered 6, after V lost 9 bases and J lost 3 bases. The CDR3 contains 13 residues.

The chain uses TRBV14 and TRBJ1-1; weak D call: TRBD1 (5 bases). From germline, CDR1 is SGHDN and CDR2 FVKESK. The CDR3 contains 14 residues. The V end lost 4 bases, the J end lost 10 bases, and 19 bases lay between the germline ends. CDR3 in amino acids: CASSPRPDNGRAFF. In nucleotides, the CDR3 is TGTGCCAGCAGCCCTAGACCGGACAACGGGCGAGCTTTCTTT.

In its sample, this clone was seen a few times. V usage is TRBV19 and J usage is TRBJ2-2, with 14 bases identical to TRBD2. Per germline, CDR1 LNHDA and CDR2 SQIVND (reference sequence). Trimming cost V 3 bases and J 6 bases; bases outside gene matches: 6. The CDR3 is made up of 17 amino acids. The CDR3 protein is CASSIWTSGGSSGELFF. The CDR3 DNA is TGTGCCAGTAGTATCTGGACTAGCGGGGGGTCTTCCGGGGAGCTGTTTTTT.

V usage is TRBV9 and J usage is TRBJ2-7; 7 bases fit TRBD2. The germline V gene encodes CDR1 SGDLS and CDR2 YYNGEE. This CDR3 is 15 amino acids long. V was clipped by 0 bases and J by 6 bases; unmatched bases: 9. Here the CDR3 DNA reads TGTGCCAGCAGCGTAGGTCGGCTAGCGGAGAGCGAGCAGTACTTC. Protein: CASSVGRLAESEQYF.

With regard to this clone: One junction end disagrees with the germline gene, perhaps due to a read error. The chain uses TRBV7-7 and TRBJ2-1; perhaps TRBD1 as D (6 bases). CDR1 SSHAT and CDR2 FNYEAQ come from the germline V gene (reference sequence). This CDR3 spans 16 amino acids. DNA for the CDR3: TGTGCTAGCAGCTTAGTTTGGGGGCTCAAATACAATGAGCAGTTCTTC. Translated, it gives CASSLVWGLKYNEQFF.

The CDR3 loop is CASSLDPPLAYEQFF. The CDR3 DNA reads as TGTGCCAGCAGCTTAGACCCCCCCCTAGCATATGAGCAGTTCTTC. The genes are TRBV7-2 and TRBJ2-1; TRBD2 is a possible D gene (5 bases). This CDR3 is built from 15 residues. Trimming removed 1 base at V and 8 bases at J, with 15 bases between. The germline gives CDR1 SGHTA, CDR2 FQGNSA.

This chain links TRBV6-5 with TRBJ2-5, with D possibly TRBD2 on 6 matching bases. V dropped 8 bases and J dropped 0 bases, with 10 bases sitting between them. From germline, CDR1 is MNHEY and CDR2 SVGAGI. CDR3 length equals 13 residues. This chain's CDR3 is CASGGGYQETQYF. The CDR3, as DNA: TGTGCCAGCGGAGGAGGGTACCAAGAGACCCAGTACTTC.

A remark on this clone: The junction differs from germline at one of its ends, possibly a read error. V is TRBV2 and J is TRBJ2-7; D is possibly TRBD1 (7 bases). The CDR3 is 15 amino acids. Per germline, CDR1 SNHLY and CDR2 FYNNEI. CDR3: CASRFGGTVSFEQYF. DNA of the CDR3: TGTGCCAGCAGATTTGGGGGGACAGTTTCCTTCGAGCAGTACTTC.

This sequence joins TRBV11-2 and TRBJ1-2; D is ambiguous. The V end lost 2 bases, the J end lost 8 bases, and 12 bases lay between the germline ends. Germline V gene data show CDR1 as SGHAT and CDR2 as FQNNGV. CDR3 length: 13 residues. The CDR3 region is CASSLHRPEGYTF. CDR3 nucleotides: TGTGCCAGCAGCTTACACAGACCTGAGGGCTACACCTTC.